Each of the 23 T cell receptor beta chains below was sequenced from the same sample in a study of cytomegalovirus exposure and HLA in healthy donors. The PCR employed 60 Vbeta primers together with 13 Jbeta primers. The assay was immunoSEQ multiplex PCR, and TCRdb's table has in-frame clones only and misses some. Of approximately 260,000 clones listed, 80% to 90% are singletons. The sample consisted of PBMCs. Receptor source: a middle-aged woman in good health and CMV-seropositive.

The rearrangement uses TRBV6-5 and TRBJ1-1, with D hard to call. The V end was cut by 0 bases, the J end by 11 bases, with 13 bases between. Germline values: CDR1 MNHEY, CDR2 SVGAGI. This CDR3 contains 13 residues. The CDR3 loop is CASSYSSGLLAFF. CDR3 nucleotides: TGTGCCAGCAGTTACTCGAGTGGGCTTCTGGCTTTCTTT.

The chain recombines TRBV6-1 with TRBJ1-5, with D uncertain. Germline CDR1 MNHNS, CDR2 SASEGT. Trimming removed 2 bases from V and 1 base from J, with 15 bases in between. The CDR3 extends over 17 amino acids. CDR3 coding DNA: TGTGCCAGCAGTGAACAACCGCTCGGAGCCAGCAATCAGCCCCAGCATTTT. Translation: CASSEQPLGASNQPQHF.

J is TRBJ2-1 and V is TRBV4-3; unclear D gene. Trimming took 1 base from V and 7 from J, leaving 5 bases between them. Germline V CDR1 and CDR2: LGHNA, YSLEER. The CDR3 spans 12 residues. CDR3 in amino acids: CASSQGRNEQFF. Here the CDR3 DNA reads TGCGCCAGCAGCCAAGGCAGGAATGAGCAGTTCTTC.

The gene calls are TRBV28 and TRBJ2-7; weak D call: TRBD2 (5 bases). Deletions cut 8 bases from V and 5 bases from J, with 13 bases between. The length of the CDR3 is 12 residues. The germline V gene has CDR1 MDHEN and CDR2 SYDVKM. The CDR3, as DNA: TGTGCCAGCCGAGGGCCTACCCACGAGCAGTACTTC. Residues: CASRGPTHEQYF. The whole variable domain, filled in from reference TRBV28 and TRBJ2-7, reads DVKVTQSSRYLVKRTGEKVFLECVQDMDHENMFWYRQDPGLGLRLIYFSYDVKMKEKGDIPEGYSVSREKKERFSLILESASTNQTSMYLCASRGPTHEQYFGPGTRLTVT.

Concerning this clone itself: This sample also contains other DNA sequences that code for the same CDR3. The V gene is TRBV2, the J gene TRBJ2-7; TRBD2 agrees at 14 bases. Germline-derived CDR1 and CDR2 are SNHLY and FYNNEI. V shed 6 bases and J 2 bases; nucleotides not matched to a gene: 3. This CDR3 is 15 amino acids long. CDR3 region: CASSEGLAGAYEQYF. The CDR3 DNA is TGTGCCAGCAGCGAGGGACTAGCGGGGGCCTACGAGCAGTACTTC.

The rearrangement uses TRBV7-9 and TRBJ2-1; 10 positions match TRBD2. The V gene's germline CDR1 is SEHNR and CDR2 FQNEAQ (reference sequence). There are 17 residues in the CDR3. J gave up 1 base and V 1 base, and 4 bases lay outside the gene matches. The CDR3 is CASSLEWTSGSYNEQFF. The CDR3 coding sequence is TGTGCCAGCAGCTTAGAATGGACTAGCGGATCCTACAATGAGCAGTTCTTC.

The V call is TRBV12-2, the J call TRBJ2-7; TRBD1 is taken as the D call from the table, unchecked against the DNA. TRBV12-2 is a documented pseudogene. The CDR3 sequence is 14 residues long. This CDR3 reads CASRLGTGECEQYF. The CDR3 nucleotides read TGTGCAAGTCGCTTAGGGACAGGAGAATGCGAGCAGTACTTC.

In nucleotides, the CDR3 is TGTGCCAGCAGTGAAGTGTTTTCCCTAAACGAGCAGTACTTC. The encoded protein is CASSEVFSLNEQYF. The chain joins TRBV2 to TRBJ2-7; D call uncertain. The germline gives CDR1 SNHLY, CDR2 FYNNEI. The CDR3 is 14 residues long. Trimming left V 1 base short and J 5 bases short, with 12 bases between.

This clone was observed once. The junction differs from germline at one of its ends, possibly a read error. The rearrangement links TRBV29-1 to TRBJ2-6, with D possibly being TRBD2 (6 bases). In germline, CDR1 is SQVTM, CDR2 ANQGSEA. The CDR3 covers 13 residues. The chain's CDR3 is CSDLGTGANGLTF. In nucleotides, the CDR3 is TGCAGCGACCTAGGGACTGGGGCCAACGGCCTGACTTTC.

The J gene is TRBJ1-5, the V gene TRBV28; 9 bases match TRBD1. The CDR3 is 15 amino acids. CDR1 is MDHEN and CDR2 is SYDVKM in the germline V gene. After removal of 6 bases from V and 2 bases from J, the junction contained 5 bases not matched to a gene. The CDR3 spells CASRFTGGGNQPQHF. The CDR3 bases are TGTGCCAGCAGGTTCACAGGGGGCGGCAATCAGCCCCAGCATTTT.

This clone was observed a single time. The J gene is TRBJ2-7, the V gene TRBV2; TRBD1 is a possible D gene (5 bases). V lost 6 bases, J lost 3 bases, and 12 bases lay in between. The CDR3 contains 13 residues. Germline assignment: CDR1 SNHLY and CDR2 FYNNEI. The CDR3 DNA sequence: TGTGCCAGCAGACCCGACCAGGGCTACGAGCAGTACTTC. This codes for CASRPDQGYEQYF.

The chain carries TRBV10-3 and TRBJ2-7, with D possibly matching TRBD1 (6 bases). The CDR3 runs 15 residues. V lost 0 bases, J lost 4 bases, and 13 bases lay in between. Germline V CDR1 and CDR2: ENHRY, SYGVKD. This CDR3 is CAISESLQGTYEQYF. For the CDR3, the DNA is TGTGCCATCAGTGAGTCGCTACAGGGTACTTACGAGCAGTACTTC.

This chain links TRBV28 with TRBJ1-1; 8 bases align to TRBD1. CDR1 is MDHEN, CDR2 SYDVKM, per germline. This CDR3 is 17 amino acids long. Trimming removed 3 bases from V and 1 base from J; junction bases left unmatched: 10. In nucleotides, the CDR3 is TGTGCCAGCAGTTTCCTATATCCGACAGGGGAGAACACTGAAGCTTTCTTT. Its translation: CASSFLYPTGENTEAFF. Together with reference TRBV28 and TRBJ1-1, the CDR3 gives the full variable domain: DVKVTQSSRYLVKRTGEKVFLECVQDMDHENMFWYRQDPGLGLRLIYFSYDVKMKEKGDIPEGYSVSREKKERFSLILESASTNQTSMYLCASSFLYPTGENTEAFFGQGTRLTVV.

The J gene is TRBJ1-1, the V gene TRBV5-5, with 7 bases fitting TRBD1. V shed 4 bases, J shed 4 bases, and the junction held 4 bases outside the gene matches. Germline V gives CDR1 SGHKS, CDR2 YYEKEE (reference sequence). The CDR3 runs 13 residues. CDR3 amino acids: CASSTTGATEAFF. CDR3 nucleotide sequence: TGTGCCAGCAGCACAACAGGGGCCACTGAAGCTTTCTTT.

The chain links TRBV27 to TRBJ1-5; D not certain. Germline-derived CDR1 and CDR2 are MNHEY and SMNVEV (reference sequence). Between the trimmed V and J ends, which lost 2 bases and 4 bases, there was a span of 6 bases. The CDR3 length is 13 residues. CDR3 in amino acids: CASSLETNQPQHF. DNA of the CDR3: TGTGCCAGCAGTTTAGAGACAAATCAGCCCCAGCATTTT.

V and J are TRBV9 and TRBJ2-1; D is uncertain. Per germline, CDR1 SGDLS and CDR2 YYNGEE. The CDR3 has 13 residues. V was trimmed by 3 bases and J by 6 bases, leaving 10 bases between them. The CDR3 bases are TGTGCCAGCAGCGAGTCTAGTCTCAATGAGCAGTTCTTC. It codes for CASSESSLNEQFF.

The chain joins TRBV6-5 to TRBJ2-3, with 10 bases identical to TRBD2. Germline loops: CDR1 MNHEY, CDR2 SVGAGI. J was trimmed by 1 base and V by 2 bases; bases with no gene match: 3. CDR3 length: 16 amino acids. The CDR3 region has the DNA TGTGCCAGCAGTTACGACCTAGCGGGAGGCACAGATACGCAGTATTTT. Its protein is CASSYDLAGGTDTQYF.

The chain links TRBV5-4 to TRBJ2-5; D is unresolved. This CDR3 has 14 amino acids. V was cut by 2 bases and J by 1 base, with 9 bases left in between. Germline values: CDR1 SGHNT, CDR2 YYREEE (reference sequence). CDR3 bases: TGTGCCAGCAGCTTTGGCAGGCGCCAAGAGACCCAGTACTTC. It encodes CASSFGRRQETQYF.

This chain connects TRBV7-9 to TRBJ2-7; TRBD2 matches 8 bases. Trimming took 3 bases from V and 3 from J; bases not matched to a gene: 13. Germline V gene data show CDR1 as SEHNR and CDR2 as FQNEAQ (reference sequence). The CDR3 consists of 17 residues. CDR3 in amino acids: CASSFNPPGGEYYEQYF. CDR3 bases: TGTGCCAGCAGCTTTAACCCACCGGGAGGGGAATACTACGAGCAGTACTTC. The complete variable domain, with remaining parts taken from reference TRBV7-9 and TRBJ2-7, reads DTGVSQNPRHKITKRGQNVTFRCDPISEHNRLYWYRQTLGQGPEFLTYFQNEAQLEKSRLLSDRFSAERPKGSFSTLEIQRTEQGDSAMYLCASSFNPPGGEYYEQYFGPGTRLTVT.

CDR3 sequence reads: CSVERQGNEKLFF. The DNA of the CDR3 is TGCAGCGTTGAACGGCAGGGTAATGAAAAACTGTTTTTT. This rearrangement joins TRBV29-1 to TRBJ1-4; possibly TRBD1 for D (5 bases). The germline V and J ends were trimmed by 2 bases and 4 bases, with 8 bases remaining between them. CDR1 and CDR2 from the germline V gene are SQVTM and ANQGSEA. The CDR3 contains 13 residues.

The V and J genes are TRBV7-2 and TRBJ1-2; 8 bases map to TRBD1. This CDR3 is built from 15 residues. J was trimmed by 8 bases and V by 5 bases; bases with no gene match: 13. Germline lookup yields CDR1 SGHTA and CDR2 FQGNSA. The CDR3 nucleotides read TGTGCCAGCAGCCCCGGACAGGGTGGTTTTTACGGCTACACCTTC. Translating it yields CASSPGQGGFYGYTF.

CDR3 protein: CASYGGYTEAFF. CDR3 in DNA: TGTGCCTCGTATGGGGGGTACACTGAAGCTTTCTTT. The rearrangement uses TRBV30 and TRBJ1-1; perhaps TRBD1 as D (5 bases). CDR1 GTSNPN and CDR2 SVGIG come from the germline V gene (reference sequence). This CDR3 contains 12 residues. V lost 7 bases and J 3 bases, leaving 12 bases between the germline ends.

V usage is TRBV19 and J usage is TRBJ1-1; 9 bases agree with TRBD1. The CDR3 has 17 residues. Germline CDR1 LNHDA, CDR2 SQIVND (reference sequence). Unmatched junction bases numbered 12, after V lost 7 bases and J lost 0 bases. The CDR3 loop is CASNRGTGFGMNTEAFF. CDR3 DNA sequence: TGTGCCAGTAATCGGGGGACAGGGTTCGGAATGAACACTGAAGCTTTCTTT. The whole variable domain, remainder taken from reference TRBV19 and TRBJ1-1, is DGGITQSPKYLFRKEGQNVTLSCEQNLNHDAMYWYRQDPGQGLRLIYYSQIVNDFQKGDIAEGYSVSREKKESFPLTVTSAQKNPTAFYLCASNRGTGFGMNTEAFFGQGTRLTVV.